The rows below give T cell receptor beta chains drawn from one sample of a study of glioma-infiltrating T cells. In TCRdb, the multiplex PCR reads were re-called with MiXCR into one record per CDR3 protein. The table has fewer than 500,000 distinct CDR3 sequences, less than 50% seen once; the top ten hold about 12%. Input material: glioma tissue, nonneoplastic brain tissue, or PBMCs (not recorded which). Source of these receptors: a human donor with low-grade glioma or glioblastoma, undergoing nonglioma brain surgery, or in good health (not recorded which). Both conserved end residues are part of each CDR3. A D gene is named only where the DNA matches it firmly. Clone size, where shown, is once, few, many, or a class for clones that have expanded.

>TRBJ1-5|TRBV20-1|many|-
CSARGWDQPQHF
TGCAGTGCTAGAGGGTGGGATCAGCCCCAGCATTTT
>TRBJ2-1|TRBV6-5|-|TRBD2
CASSLLAGGANEQFF
TGTGCCAGCAGCCTACTAGCGGGAGGTGCCAATGAGCAGTTCTTC
>TRBJ1-3|TRBV20-1|-|TRBD1
CSARGTGEQGNTIYF
TGCAGTGCTAGAGGGACAGGGGAGCAGGGAAACACCATATATTTT
>TRBJ1-4|TRBV7-2|few|-
CASSRSRGNGKLFF
TGTGCCAGCAGCCGAAGCAGGGGTAATGGAAAACTGTTTTTT
>TRBJ2-1|TRBV15|-|TRBD1
CAASSWDSRVEQFF
TGTGCCGCCAGCAGCTGGGACAGCCGGGTTGAGCAGTTCTTC
>TRBJ1-2|TRBV29-1|-|-
CSVVLHNYGYTF
TGCAGCGTTGTGCTCCACAACTATGGCTACACCTTC
>TRBJ2-3|TRBV7-8|-|-
CASSFGSRSSTDTQYF
TGTGCCAGCAGCTTTGGTTCTAGATCTAGCACAGATACGCAGTATTTT
>TRBJ2-2|TRBV28|-|-
CASRSYLPDLKTNTGELFF
TGTGCCAGCAGATCCTATCTGCCCGATTTGAAGACGAACACCGGGGAGCTGTTTTTT
>TRBJ1-5|TRBV27|many|-
CASSPLGYGNQPQHF
TGTGCCAGCAGTCCCCTCGGGTACGGGAATCAGCCCCAGCATTTT
>TRBJ2-1|TRBV4-3|-|-
CASSSDRQDNGQFF
TGCGCCAGCAGCTCGGACAGACAGGACAATGGGCAGTTCTTC
>TRBJ1-5|TRBV7-6|-|-
CASSPSGPTGQPQHF
TGTGCCAGCAGCCCCAGTGGCCCGACCGGCCAGCCCCAGCATTTT
>TRBJ2-7|TRBV7-2|few|TRBD1
CASGLDRGYEQYF
TGTGCCAGCGGACTGGACAGGGGATACGAGCAGTACTTC
>TRBJ2-1|TRBV7-2|-|-
CASSFDLFYEQFF
TGTGCCAGCAGCTTCGACCTCTTTTACGAGCAGTTCTTC
>TRBJ2-7|TRBV10-3|many|-
CAINAGGYEQYF
TGTGCCATCAATGCTGGGGGTTACGAGCAGTACTTC
>TRBJ2-7|TRBV11-2|-|-
CASSLNRGRGGNYEQYF
TGTGCCAGCAGCTTAAACAGGGGCAGGGGGGGGAACTACGAGCAGTACTTC
>TRBJ2-3|TRBV28|many|TRBD1
CASSLGQDTDTQYF
TGTGCCAGCAGTTTGGGACAGGACACAGATACGCAGTATTTT
>TRBJ1-5|TRBV27|many|-
CASSFRGLYSNQPQHF
TGTGCCAGCAGTTTTCGAGGCTTATACAGCAATCAGCCCCAGCATTTT
>TRBJ1-4|TRBV4-1|-|-
CASSQTSDGSNEKLFF
TGCGCCAGCAGCCAAACCTCGGACGGATCTAATGAAAAACTGTTTTTT
>TRBJ1-5|TRBV7-8|few|-
CASSRIQGGGQPQHF
TGTGCCAGCAGCAGAATACAGGGAGGAGGTCAGCCCCAGCATTTT
>TRBJ2-2|TRBV28|-|-
CASSFRAGSGELFF
TGTGCCAGCAGTTTCCGGGCCGGGAGCGGGGAGCTGTTTTTT
>TRBJ2-1|TRBV11-1|-|TRBD2
CASSFRREAYNEQFF
TGTGCCAGCAGCTTTCGGCGGGAGGCCTACAATGAGCAGTTCTTC
>TRBJ2-7|TRBV12-3/TRBV12-4|-|-
CASSLAARVVVKQYF
TGTGCCAGCAGTTTAGCTGCCAGGGTAGTGGTAAAGCAGTACTTC
>TRBJ2-6|TRBV7-2|-|-
CASIPRDSNSGANVLTF
TGTGCCAGCATCCCGCGGGACTCTAACTCTGGGGCCAACGTCCTGACTTTC
>TRBJ1-2|TRBV15|few|TRBD1
CATRDRGHLGYGYTF
TGTGCCACCAGGGACAGGGGCCACTTGGGATATGGCTACACCTTC
>TRBJ1-1|TRBV4-2|-|TRBD1
CASRGTGSMAEAFF
TGTGCCAGCAGGGGGACAGGGAGTATGGCTGAAGCTTTCTTT
>TRBJ2-3|TRBV24-1|-|-
CATVWASLLGTDTQYF
TGTGCCACCGTTTGGGCCAGCCTGTTGGGCACAGATACGCAGTATTTT
>TRBJ1-1|TRBV7-2|many|-
CASKLGQARIEAFF
TGTGCCAGCAAACTGGGGCAGGCGCGCATTGAAGCTTTCTTT
>TRBJ1-2|TRBV14|few|-
CASSQGLAYGYTF
TGTGCCAGCAGCCAAGGGTTGGCCTATGGCTACACCTTC